This entry lists 13 T cell receptor beta chains sequenced from one sample in a study of OX40 agonist ivuxolimab in advanced cancers. Assay: immunoSEQ multiplex PCR; the TCRdb copy retains only in-frame clones and omits some. In the table there are about 70,000 clones, roughly 86% of which are singletons. This material consisted of CD4+ or CD8+ T cells sorted from blood, taken in a trial of the OX40 agonist ivuxolimab. Every receptor here comes from an adult with an advanced solid tumor such as melanoma, head and neck, liver or kidney cancer.

The chain carries TRBV14 and TRBJ1-2, with D unresolved. Trimming cost V 1 base and J 3 bases, with 6 bases left between them. CDR1 and CDR2 from the germline V gene are SGHDN and FVKESK. The CDR3 has 13 amino acids. The CDR3 bases are TGTGCCAGCAGCCAAGGGACGGACTATGGCTACACCTTC. Translating gives CASSQGTDYGYTF.

This chain links TRBV4-1 with TRBJ1-1; TRBD1 aligns across 7 bases. The CDR3 is 17 amino acids. CDR1 and CDR2 (germline): MGHRA, YSYEKL. V shed 1 base, J shed 2 bases, and the junction held 10 bases outside the gene matches. The chain's CDR3 is CASSQVWAGGRNTEAFF. CDR3 bases: TGCGCCAGCAGCCAAGTTTGGGCAGGGGGGCGTAACACTGAAGCTTTCTTT.

The chain carries TRBV7-9 and TRBJ1-2, with unresolved D. Trimming shortened V by 4 bases and J by 6 bases, and 12 bases separated the two germline ends. CDR3 length equals 13 residues. Germline-derived CDR1 and CDR2 are SEHNR and FQNEAQ (reference sequence). CDR3 region: CASSSSGSHGYTF. In DNA form, the CDR3 reads TGTGCCAGCAGCTCCTCAGGTTCCCATGGCTACACCTTC.

This clone was seen only a few times. The chain links TRBV19 to TRBJ2-5, with D perhaps given as TRBD1 or TRBD2 (5 bases each). Looked up from germline, CDR1 is LNHDA and CDR2 is SQIVND (reference sequence). The CDR3 has 14 residues. Between the trimmed V and J ends, which lost 6 bases and 5 bases, there was a span of 16 bases. The CDR3 DNA sequence: TGTGCCAGTAGAGAGAGGGGCCGAGGGGAGACCCAGTACTTC. It encodes CASRERGRGETQYF.

This clone showed up just a few times. This chain connects TRBV18 to TRBJ1-2, with D hard to call. V was clipped by 3 bases and J by 4 bases, with 9 bases between them. The CDR3 length is 13 residues. From germline, CDR1 is KGHSH and CDR2 LQKENI. The CDR3 region is CASSPEAGYGYTF. The CDR3 DNA reads TGTGCCAGCTCACCGGAGGCTGGCTATGGCTACACCTTC.

For the CDR3, the DNA is TGTGCCACCAGCACCGGAGCGGGTGAGAGAGATACGCAGTATTTT. Its protein product is CATSTGAGERDTQYF. The chain recombines TRBV15 with TRBJ2-3, with D maybe TRBD2 (6 bases). V was clipped by 4 bases and J by 5 bases, with 16 bases between them. This CDR3 comprises 15 residues. Germline CDR1 reads LNHNV; CDR2 reads YYDKDF (reference sequence).

This clone came up once. This chain joins TRBV19 and TRBJ1-2; weak D call: TRBD1 (5 bases). Trimming stripped 5 bases from V and 3 bases from J, with 13 bases between. There are 14 residues in the CDR3. Germline-derived CDR1 and CDR2 are LNHDA and SQIVND (reference sequence). CDR3: CASSLQGSDYGYTF. DNA of the CDR3: TGTGCCAGTAGTTTGCAGGGCAGCGACTATGGCTACACCTTC.

The chain combines TRBV25-1 with TRBJ2-4; maybe TRBD2 (5 bases). The CDR3 runs 16 residues. Germline V lookup: CDR1 MGHDK, CDR2 SYGVNS. Trimming removed 2 bases at V and 0 bases at J, with 11 bases between. The CDR3 sequence: CASSERAGLAKNIQYF. In DNA form, the CDR3 reads TGTGCCAGCAGTGAACGTGCGGGCTTAGCCAAAAACATTCAGTACTTC. Full variable domain (missing parts from reference TRBV25-1 and TRBJ2-4): EADIYQTPRYLVIGTGKKITLECSQTMGHDKMYWYQQDPGMELHLIHYSYGVNSTEKGDLSSESTVSRIRTEHFPLTLESARPSHTSQYLCASSERAGLAKNIQYFGAGTRLSVL.

The chain carries TRBV10-3 and TRBJ2-1, with 7 bases lining up with TRBD2. After removal of 0 bases from V and 2 bases from J, the junction contained 1 base not matched to a gene. CDR3 length: 15 residues. CDR1 is ENHRY, CDR2 SYGVKD, per germline. The CDR3 here is CAISESAGAYNEQFF. In DNA form, the CDR3 reads TGTGCCATCAGTGAGTCGGCGGGAGCCTACAATGAGCAGTTCTTC.

This chain connects TRBV19 to TRBJ2-7, with a weak D call TRBD2 (6 bases). V was trimmed by 4 bases and J by 2 bases, leaving 12 bases between them. Germline CDR1 and CDR2: LNHDA and SQIVND (reference sequence). This CDR3 comprises 14 residues. The CDR3 loop reads CASSTGLSTYEQYF. The CDR3 DNA follows: TGTGCCAGTAGTACGGGACTTTCAACCTACGAGCAGTACTTC.

This sequence joins TRBV5-1 and TRBJ1-6; D not resolved. CDR1 and CDR2 from the germline V gene are SGHRS and YFSETQ. V lost 1 base, J lost 2 bases, and 16 bases lay in between. The CDR3 has 18 amino acids. CDR3 loop: CASSLNAVRETYNSPLHF. In DNA form, the CDR3 reads TGCGCCAGCAGCTTGAATGCCGTCCGGGAAACCTATAATTCACCCCTCCACTTT.

Of note for this clone: Within the sample, other DNA sequences also encode this same CDR3. The chain links TRBV19 to TRBJ1-5, with 7 bases matching TRBD1. The CDR3 loop spans 14 amino acids. J lost 7 bases, V lost 1 base, and 4 bases had no gene match. The germline gives CDR1 LNHDA, CDR2 SQIVND (reference sequence). The CDR3 coding sequence is TGTGCCAGTAGTATAGGGACAGGACCACAGCCCCAGCATTTT. It is translated as CASSIGTGPQPQHF.

The chain combines TRBV6-1 with TRBJ2-5; D possibly corresponds to TRBD1 (6 bases). Trimming pared 6 bases from V and 5 bases from J, leaving 19 bases between. Per germline, CDR1 MNHNS and CDR2 SASEGT. CDR3 length equals 15 residues. This CDR3 is CASRLGAAQDETQYF. In DNA form, the CDR3 reads TGTGCCAGCAGATTGGGGGCGGCCCAAGACGAGACCCAGTACTTC.